A selection of T cell receptor beta chains follows, all from one sample in a study of T cells in Graves' hyperthyroidism and ophthalmopathy. TCRdb itself ran the multiplex PCR reads through MiXCR, one entry per CDR3 protein. The table has approximately 380,000 distinct CDR3 sequences, more than 12% seen once; the top ten hold 25% to 30%. The specimen sequenced was blood. The receptors come from a man aged 45-65 years with Graves' ophthalmopathy. The CDR3 runs from the conserved cysteine through the conserved F or W. Clone size is shown for a subset of rows, as once, few, many or a class of expanded clone.

-,TRBV29-1,CSVDPTRLGDTEAFF
-,TRBV6-1,CATTLYLGGQETQYF
few,TRBV19,CATGTGSQPQHF
few,TRBV5-1,CASSVVAGEGTEAFF
many,TRBV7-9,CASSPTGQVGTEAFF
-,TRBV30,CAWRGWERVTGELFF
many,TRBV7-9,CASSLDETTQYF
many,TRBV9,CASSVADETEAFF
many,TRBV27,CASSSSGQTRILAFF
many,TRBV28,CASSLRRGGNQPQHF
many,TRBV7-9,CASSWRDRAYEQYF
many,TRBV7-6,CASSRPTPSGGSTDTQYF
few,TRBV6-1,CASTTGGGGRGANVLTF
few,TRBV25-1,CASSEGGSGWRDEQFF
-,TRBV12-3/TRBV12-4,CASSPRTGLQSPLHF
many,TRBV10-3,CAISESGTANTEAFF
many,TRBV18,CASSPGRPGAGELFF
-,TRBV15,CATSRPRTEQFF
-,TRBV29-1,CSGKVGNTEAFF
many,TRBV11-2,CASSLVGTSFPDEQFF
-,TRBV29-1,CSGQAMNTEAFF
-,TRBV6-5,CASSYDGREGLDDEQYF
many,TRBV7-8,CASSLTGTGYGYTF
-,TRBV4-1,CASSQVTVASSYNEQFF
many,TRBV12-3/TRBV12-4,CAPPGGAHDSYNEQFF
many,TRBV9,CASIGGRTYNEQFF
many,TRBV5-1,CASSLGGSYNGYTF
-,TRBV20-1,CSAREGRFSGANVLTF
many,TRBV11-2,CASSPGGQGTYEQYF
many,TRBV2,CASSARIEQFF
-,TRBV4-2,CASSQTGGANEKLFF
-,TRBV6-9,CASSYGQTYEQYF
many,TRBV12-3/TRBV12-4,CASSFWSTENTEAFF
-,TRBV20-1,CSARDAGRELFF
few,TRBV27,CASSPQVISYNSPLHF
many,TRBV3-1,CASSPTTGNTEAFF
many,TRBV9,CASSMPSGRPPTSTDTQYF
many,TRBV3-1,CASSQTSGGNYEQYF
many,TRBV2,CASRPGQGSNQPQHF
-,TRBV27,CASRGSGTGELFF
many,TRBV20-1,CSARDDTGQLMNYGYTF
-,TRBV7-8,CASSLSPGGNQETQYF
-,TRBV10-3,CAISVGLAGKYEQYF
many,TRBV7-6,CASSLTGGDNKQFF
many,TRBV11-2,CASSSGTYEQYF
few,TRBV9,CASSAGQGGYGYTF
many,TRBV20-1,CSARSNLAGGMTSYNEQFF
few,TRBV19,CASGGQAFAETQYF
many,TRBV19,CASTPFILDEKLFF
few,TRBV6-2/TRBV6-3,CASRGTTRYTGELFF
few,TRBV20-1,CSARVNTRNQPQHF